This TCR beta chain was observed in a study of T cell responses to AZD1222 COVID-19 vaccine. Points from the study as a whole: When two AZD1222 doses had been given, Spike-specific TCR breadth and depth rose.

As to this clone: Its antigen is not identified.

Sequenced by immunoSEQ multiplex PCR; TCRdb stores in-frame clones only, minus some. The repertoire has just under 150,000 clones, 88% of them found once; the top ten carry 5% to 5.5%. Trimming removed 2 bases at V and 0 bases at J, with 8 bases between. The CDR3 runs to 15 residues. Germline CDR1 and CDR2: MGHRA and YSYEKL. This chain connects TRBV4-1 to TRBJ1-3; D unclear. This sample comprised peripheral blood, obtained 28 days after the second dose of the MenACWY control vaccine. This clonotype was obtained from an adult who received the MenACWY meningococcal vaccine as a control. CDR3 coding DNA: TGCGCCAGCAGCCAAAGTTTAATCTCTGGAAACACCATATATTTT. Residues: CASSQSLISGNTIYF.